The rows below give T cell receptor beta chains drawn from one sample of a study of OX40 agonist ivuxolimab in advanced cancers. Sequencing used immunoSEQ multiplex PCR; TCRdb keeps in-frame clones, though not all of them. The profile shows about 55,000 clones, more than 75% of them singletons. The specimen was CD4+ or CD8+ T cells sorted from blood, collected in a trial of the OX40 agonist ivuxolimab. These receptors all come from an adult with an advanced solid tumor such as melanoma, head and neck, liver or kidney cancer. The CDR3 runs from the conserved cysteine through the conserved F or W. Fields, in order: V gene, J gene, clone size, CDR3 length, D gene, CDR3 protein, CDR3 DNA. D genes are given only for firm matches. The size of a clone is reported for some rows only, either as once, few or many, or as a class for expanded clones.

V: TRBV19
J: TRBJ2-7
size: -
length: 16
D: TRBD1
CDR3: CASSMGQGDRDYEQYF
DNA: TGTGCCAGTAGTATGGGACAGGGGGATAGGGACTACGAGCAGTACTTC

V: TRBV7-8
J: TRBJ1-1
size: -
length: 12
D: TRBD1
CDR3: CASSLQGGEAFF
DNA: TGTGCCAGCAGCCTACAGGGGGGTGAAGCTTTCTTT

V: TRBV4-3
J: TRBJ2-2
size: -
length: 16
D: TRBD1
CDR3: CASSRNRDRVFRELFF
DNA: TGCGCCAGCAGCCGGAACCGGGACAGGGTTTTCCGGGAGCTGTTTTTT

V: TRBV19
J: TRBJ2-2
size: -
length: 15
D: -
CDR3: CASTGEVFLTGELFF
DNA: TGTGCCAGTACAGGGGAGGTATTTCTCACCGGGGAGCTGTTTTTT

V: TRBV7-9
J: TRBJ2-7
size: -
length: 13
D: TRBD1
CDR3: CASSEWDRDFRYF
DNA: TGTGCCAGCAGCGAATGGGACAGAGACTTTCGGTACTTC

V: TRBV6-6
J: TRBJ2-7
size: -
length: 13
D: -
CDR3: CASSYAPNYEQYF
DNA: TGTGCCAGCAGTTACGCCCCAAACTACGAGCAGTACTTC

V: TRBV7-2
J: TRBJ2-1
size: -
length: 15
D: TRBD2
CDR3: CASSISRGEGNEQFF
DNA: TGTGCCAGCAGCATTTCCCGGGGGGAGGGCAATGAGCAGTTCTTC

V: TRBV4-2
J: TRBJ2-7
size: -
length: 15
D: -
CDR3: CASSQDRFGPEREYF
DNA: TGTGCCAGCAGCCAAGACCGATTTGGCCCGGAGAGAGAGTACTTC

V: TRBV19
J: TRBJ1-1
size: -
length: 13
D: -
CDR3: CASSIDAETEAFF
DNA: TGTGCCAGTAGTATAGATGCCGAGACTGAAGCTTTCTTT

V: TRBV2
J: TRBJ1-5
size: -
length: 14
D: -
CDR3: CASNEGTGHQPQHF
DNA: TGTGCCAGCAATGAGGGGACGGGACATCAGCCCCAGCATTTT

V: TRBV7-3
J: TRBJ1-2
size: -
length: 13
D: TRBD1
CDR3: CASSPRDSYGYTF
DNA: TGTGCCAGCAGCCCTCGGGACAGCTATGGCTACACCTTC

V: TRBV9
J: TRBJ2-1
size: few
length: 13
D: -
CDR3: CASSAGDYNEQFF
DNA: TGTGCCAGCAGCGCCGGGGATTACAATGAGCAGTTCTTC

V: TRBV9
J: TRBJ2-7
size: -
length: 13
D: -
CDR3: CASSAGSSYEQYF
DNA: TGTGCCAGCAGCGCGGGCAGCTCCTACGAGCAGTACTTC

V: TRBV5-1
J: TRBJ2-2
size: -
length: 15
D: -
CDR3: CASSPAGPNTGELFF
DNA: TGCGCCAGCAGCCCTGCCGGCCCGAACACCGGGGAGCTGTTTTTT

V: TRBV5-4
J: TRBJ2-2
size: -
length: 14
D: -
CDR3: CASINGGYTGELFF
DNA: TGTGCCAGCATCAATGGGGGCTACACCGGGGAGCTGTTTTTT

V: TRBV11-1
J: TRBJ1-2
size: -
length: 15
D: -
CDR3: CASSPFGGDFYGYTF
DNA: TGTGCCAGCAGCCCCTTTGGGGGCGATTTCTATGGCTACACCTTC

V: TRBV6-5
J: TRBJ2-1
size: -
length: 13
D: -
CDR3: CASSYRQYGEQFF
DNA: TGTGCCAGCAGTTACCGTCAGTACGGTGAGCAGTTCTTC

V: TRBV6-5
J: TRBJ2-7
size: -
length: 12
D: -
CDR3: CASSGSSYEQYF
DNA: TGTGCCAGCAGTGGTTCCTCCTACGAGCAGTACTTC

V: TRBV7-9
J: TRBJ2-5
size: -
length: 15
D: TRBD1
CDR3: CASSPGTGGWETQYF
DNA: TGTGCCAGCAGCCCCGGGACAGGGGGCTGGGAGACCCAGTACTTC

V: TRBV4-1
J: TRBJ2-1
size: -
length: 16
D: -
CDR3: CASSQGQGSGANEQFF
DNA: TGCGCCAGCAGCCAAGGACAGGGTAGCGGGGCTAATGAGCAGTTCTTC

V: TRBV6-5
J: TRBJ2-7
size: -
length: 13
D: -
CDR3: CASSPTGNYEQYF
DNA: TGTGCCAGCAGTCCTACAGGGAACTACGAGCAGTACTTC

V: TRBV5-5
J: TRBJ2-5
size: once
length: 13
D: -
CDR3: CASSLDPGETQYF
DNA: TGTGCCAGCAGCTTGGATCCCGGGGAGACCCAGTACTTC

V: TRBV2
J: TRBJ1-2
size: -
length: 12
D: TRBD1
CDR3: CARRDRDYGYTF
DNA: TGTGCCAGAAGAGACAGGGACTATGGCTACACCTTC

V: TRBV5-1
J: TRBJ2-5
size: -
length: 15
D: -
CDR3: CASSFVGADQETQYF
DNA: TGCGCCAGCAGCTTTGTGGGGGCGGACCAAGAGACCCAGTACTTC

V: TRBV19
J: TRBJ1-1
size: -
length: 13
D: -
CDR3: CASSIGGGAGAFF
DNA: TGTGCCAGTAGTATAGGAGGAGGCGCGGGAGCTTTCTTT

V: TRBV5-6
J: TRBJ1-1
size: -
length: 14
D: -
CDR3: CASSYTSLNTEAFF
DNA: TGTGCCAGCAGCTACACCTCCCTGAACACTGAAGCTTTCTTT

V: TRBV13
J: TRBJ2-6
size: -
length: 15
D: -
CDR3: CASSLRGAGANVLTF
DNA: TGTGCCAGCAGCTTAAGGGGTGCGGGGGCCAACGTCCTGACTTTC

V: TRBV9
J: TRBJ1-1
size: -
length: 14
D: -
CDR3: CASSPGEGWTEAFF
DNA: TGTGCCAGCAGCCCCGGGGAAGGGTGGACTGAAGCTTTCTTT

V: TRBV13
J: TRBJ2-1
size: -
length: 13
D: -
CDR3: CASSPLSANEQFF
DNA: TGTGCCAGCAGCCCCCTTTCTGCCAATGAGCAGTTCTTC

V: TRBV28
J: TRBJ2-5
size: -
length: 16
D: -
CDR3: CASSLWSGEDQETQYF
DNA: TGTGCCAGCAGTTTATGGTCTGGTGAGGACCAAGAGACCCAGTACTTC

V: TRBV6-1
J: TRBJ2-3
size: -
length: 16
D: -
CDR3: CASSETKDALGDTQYF
DNA: TGTGCCAGCAGTGAAACGAAGGACGCGTTGGGGGATACGCAGTATTTT

V: TRBV7-3
J: TRBJ2-2
size: few
length: 15
D: -
CDR3: CASSLRARGTGELFF
DNA: TGTGCCAGCAGCTTAAGAGCCAGAGGAACCGGGGAGCTGTTTTTT

V: TRBV10-3
J: TRBJ2-2
size: -
length: 19
D: -
CDR3: CAISKPLADTFFDTGELFF
DNA: TGTGCCATCAGCAAACCCCTGGCAGACACGTTTTTTGACACCGGGGAGCTGTTTTTT

V: TRBV11-2
J: TRBJ2-4
size: once
length: 12
D: -
CDR3: CASSLVRNIQYF
DNA: TGTGCCAGCAGCTTAGTCAGAAATATTCAGTACTTC